This record looks at one T cell receptor beta chain sequence and its context. Its matching antigen is unknown. The data originate from a study of OX40 agonist ivuxolimab in advanced cancers. About the study: Patients received ivuxolimab, an agonistic anti-OX40 (CD134) antibody. The dose-escalation cohort was approximately 81% male, with a mean age of around 60 years, ranging about 23 to 80. Study results and limitations: The antigen specificity of the peripheral T cells (those that were expanded) was not determined. At 0.1 to 3.0 mg/kg, clonal expansion of CD4+ and CD8+ blood T cells had occurred by week 6.

Assay: immunoSEQ multiplex PCR; the TCRdb copy retains only in-frame clones and omits some. The repertoire holds tens of thousands of clones, with around 86% as singletons. Germline CDR1 and CDR2: SGHNT and YYREEE (reference sequence). The CDR3 runs to 13 residues. J was trimmed by 4 bases and V by 1 base; bases with no gene match: 0. The sequence came from an adult with an advanced solid tumor such as melanoma, head and neck, liver or kidney cancer. V and J are TRBV5-4 and TRBJ2-5, with 8 bases lining up with TRBD2. The sequenced sample was CD4+ or CD8+ T cells sorted from blood, obtained in a trial of the OX40 agonist ivuxolimab. The CDR3 loop reads CASSLRGGETQYF. For the CDR3, the DNA is TGTGCCAGCAGCTTGCGGGGGGGAGAGACCCAGTACTTC.